There are a few counts of the clone carrying this T cell receptor (beta chain). Its antigen is still unknown. The data derive from a study of early T cells in non-severe SARS-CoV-2 infection. The CDR3 loop spans 14 amino acids. V shed 2 bases and J shed 2 bases, with 10 bases lying between them. TCRdb reanalysed the 5' RACE reads using MiXCR and keeps one entry per CDR3 protein. The table includes tens of thousands of distinct CDR3 sequences, about 9.5% detected once. Study-level points and caveats: Private and CD4 specificities were missed by VDJdb matching, skewed to anti-spike CD8.

The receptor was isolated from an adult who was a healthcare worker with PCR-confirmed SARS-CoV-2 infection or an uninfected control (not recorded which). Sequenced material: whole blood, taken at baseline. The chain couples TRBV12-3 or TRBV12-4 to TRBJ2-7; D is ambiguous. CDR3 bases: TGTGCCAGCAGTTTAACAGACGGTCCCTACGAGCAGTACTTC. Protein: CASSLTDGPYEQYF.